A single sample is the source of the 16 T cell receptor beta chains below, sequenced in a study of T cells in Graves' hyperthyroidism and ophthalmopathy. There were TCR beta CDR3 regions amplified from RNA transcripts. The TCR CDR3 first-round RT-PCR relied on the HTBI primer set. MiXCR, run by TCRdb on the multiplex PCR reads, gives a single entry per CDR3 protein. This sample has hundreds of thousands of distinct CDR3 sequences, with roughly 50% found just once. The specimen sequenced was peripheral blood or thyroid tissue (not recorded which). Every receptor here comes from a young woman with Graves' hyperthyroidism.

Points on this clonotype: This could be a read error, since a much larger clone is one nucleotide away. For the CDR3, the DNA is TGTGCCAGCAGACCCAGCGGGGGGGGCGGTGAAAAACTGTTTTTT. It yields the protein CASRPSGGGGEKLFF. The gene calls are TRBV7-9 and TRBJ1-4; TRBD1 is a possible D gene (6 bases). V was trimmed by 6 bases and J by 7 bases, leaving 18 bases between them. The CDR3 totals 15 residues. From germline, CDR1 is SEHNR and CDR2 FQNEAQ (reference sequence).

The rearrangement uses TRBV10-3 and TRBJ2-7; 8 nucleotides line up with TRBD2. In germline, CDR1 is ENHRY, CDR2 SYGVKD. Trimming took 7 bases from V and 7 from J; bases not matched to a gene: 9. The CDR3 is made up of 13 amino acids. CDR3 in DNA: TGTGCCATCACTCCCGGACTAGCCAATGAGCAGTACTTC. It yields the protein CAITPGLANEQYF.

The chain joins TRBV20-1 to TRBJ1-2; D remains ambiguous. This CDR3 is 11 amino acids long. Germline V CDR1 and CDR2: DFQATT, SNEGSKA (reference sequence). Trimming removed 6 bases at V and 12 bases at J, with 17 bases between. The CDR3 sequence is CSATTVAGHTF. In DNA, the CDR3 is TGCAGTGCGACGACCGTGGCAGGCCACACCTTC.

There are a few counts of this clonotype. The rearrangement joins TRBV6-4 to TRBJ1-1; 9 nucleotides agree with TRBD1. J lost 6 bases, V lost 6 bases, and 8 bases had no gene match. The length of the CDR3 is 14 residues. Germline lookup yields CDR1 MRHNA and CDR2 SNTAGT. CDR3 nucleotide sequence: TGTGCCAGCAGGAACACAGGGGGCAGCGCTGAAGCTTTCTTT. Translating gives CASRNTGGSAEAFF.

This sequence joins TRBV9 and TRBJ1-3; no definite D call. The CDR3 runs 14 residues. Trimming shortened V by 1 base and J by 1 base, and 6 bases separated the two germline ends. Germline values: CDR1 SGDLS, CDR2 YYNGEE. CDR3 region: CASSVIDSGNTIYF. The CDR3 nucleotides are TGTGCCAGCAGCGTAATCGATTCTGGAAACACCATATATTTT.

This chain joins TRBV7-9 and TRBJ2-5; D tentatively fits TRBD1 or TRBD2 (5 bases each). Between the trimmed V and J ends, which lost 2 bases and 3 bases, there was a span of 10 bases. Germline V gene sequence: CDR1 SEHNR, CDR2 FQNEAQ (reference sequence). The CDR3 contains 14 residues. Here the CDR3 DNA reads TGTGCCAGCAGCTTATCCTTGGGGGAAGAGACCCAGTACTTC. Its protein is CASSLSLGEETQYF.

On this clonotype: Sequence at one end of the junction differs from germline and may be a read error. The rearrangement uses TRBV10-3 and TRBJ1-2, with unresolved D. The CDR3 loop spans 13 amino acids. The germline V gene has CDR1 ENHRY and CDR2 SYGVKD. Here the CDR3 DNA reads TGTGCCAGCAGTTATACGGCTAACTATGGCTACACCTTC. Translation: CASSYTANYGYTF.

This clonotype occurred once. This rearrangement joins TRBV15 to TRBJ1-5; a weak D match, TRBD1 (5 bases). CDR3 length: 14 residues. Trimming removed 3 bases at V and 1 base at J, with 7 bases between. In germline, CDR1 is LNHNV, CDR2 YYDKDF (reference sequence). Here the CDR3 reads CATSRRGSNQPQHF. The CDR3 DNA reads as TGTGCCACCAGCAGGCGGGGGAGCAATCAGCCCCAGCATTTT.

The chain employs TRBV12-3 or TRBV12-4 and TRBJ2-5; D unresolved. With 5 bases removed from V and 2 bases from J, the gap between germline ends came to 15 bases. This CDR3 has 15 amino acids. The CDR3 here is CASSPELVGQETQYF. In DNA form, the CDR3 reads TGTGCCAGCAGTCCGGAGTTGGTGGGGCAAGAGACCCAGTACTTC.

For this clonotype: The CDR3 does not close with the conserved phenylalanine or tryptophan, likely indicating a read error. The DNA is left out, because the CDR3 cannot be placed on it with certainty; the CDR3 is given as TCRdb lists it. This rearrangement joins TRBV7-8 to TRBJ2-5; the table's D gene call, TRBD1, was not cross checked with the DNA. Germline values: CDR1 SGHVS, CDR2 FQNEAQ. With termini counted, the CDR3 has 9 amino acids. The CDR3 here is CASSLSLDS.

This clonotype was recorded many times. The rearrangement links TRBV7-8 to TRBJ1-5; D is unresolved. Trimming left V 5 bases short and J 7 bases short, with 12 bases between. The CDR3 extends over 13 amino acids. Germline V gene data show CDR1 as SGHVS and CDR2 as FQNEAQ. DNA of the CDR3: TGTGCCAGCAGCCCTTATATTGGCCAGCCCCAGCATTTT. This codes for CASSPYIGQPQHF.

This chain connects TRBV20-1 to TRBJ1-5, with D possibly TRBD1 on 6 matching bases. Germline V gives CDR1 DFQATT, CDR2 SNEGSKA (reference sequence). The CDR3 covers 15 residues. Trimming pared 3 bases from V and 0 bases from J, leaving 12 bases between. The CDR3 nucleotides are TGCAGTGCTAGTGTTGGACAGTATAGCAATCAGCCCCAGCATTTT. Its translation is CSASVGQYSNQPQHF.

The V and J genes are TRBV27 and TRBJ1-5; TRBD1 is a possible D gene (5 bases). V shed 2 bases and J shed 6 bases, with 20 bases lying between them. The CDR3 is 17 residues long. Germline lookup yields CDR1 MNHEY and CDR2 SMNVEV (reference sequence). The CDR3 is CASSLRMPGIQPQPQHF. The CDR3 region has the DNA TGTGCCAGCAGTTTAAGAATGCCAGGGATCCAGCCTCAGCCCCAGCATTTT.

This clonotype was found a few times. This chain connects TRBV5-1 to TRBJ2-2, with D perhaps assigned TRBD1 or TRBD2 (5 bases each). The CDR3 loop spans 13 amino acids. V dropped 5 bases and J dropped 2 bases, with 7 bases sitting between them. Germline V CDR1 and CDR2: SGHRS, YFSETQ. Written as DNA, the CDR3 is TGCGCCAGCAGATGGGACAACACCGGGGAGCTGTTTTTT. Its translation: CASRWDNTGELFF.

This clonotype was seen many times. The chain is built from TRBV2 and TRBJ1-1; weak D call: TRBD1 (5 bases). This CDR3 has 14 residues. Germline CDR1 is SNHLY and CDR2 is FYNNEI. V was trimmed by 6 bases and J by 1 base, leaving 12 bases between them. This chain's CDR3 is CASRMIGQNTEAFF. The DNA of the CDR3 is TGTGCCAGCAGAATGATAGGACAGAACACTGAAGCTTTCTTT.

This clonotype was counted a few times. The chain joins TRBV7-9 to TRBJ1-1; D gene unclear. V was clipped by 5 bases and J by 1 base, with 17 bases between them. The CDR3 is 16 residues long. The germline V gene has CDR1 SEHNR and CDR2 FQNEAQ (reference sequence). CDR3 bases: TGTGCCAGCAGCCCGGGTGTCGGGGAGGGGAACACTGAAGCTTTCTTT. This encodes CASSPGVGEGNTEAFF.